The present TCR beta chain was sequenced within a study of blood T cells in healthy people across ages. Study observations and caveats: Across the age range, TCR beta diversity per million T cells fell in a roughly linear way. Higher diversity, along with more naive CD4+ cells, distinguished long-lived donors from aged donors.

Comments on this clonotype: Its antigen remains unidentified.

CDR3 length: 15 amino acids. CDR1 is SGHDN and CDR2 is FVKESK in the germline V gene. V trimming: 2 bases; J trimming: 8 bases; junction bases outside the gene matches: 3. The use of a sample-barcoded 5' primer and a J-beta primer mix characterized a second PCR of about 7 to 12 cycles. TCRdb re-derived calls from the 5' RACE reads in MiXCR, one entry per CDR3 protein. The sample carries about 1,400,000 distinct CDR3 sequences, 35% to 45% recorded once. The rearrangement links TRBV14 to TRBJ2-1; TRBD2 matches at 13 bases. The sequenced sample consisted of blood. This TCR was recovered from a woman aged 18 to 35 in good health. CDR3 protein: CASSQTSGRGHEQFF. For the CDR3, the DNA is TGTGCCAGCAGCCAAACTAGCGGGAGGGGCCATGAGCAGTTCTTC.